These T cell receptor beta chains were read from a single sample in a study of neurological immune-mediated disorders. TCRdb independently ran MiXCR on the 5' RACE reads; one entry per CDR3 protein. The data contain about 40,000 distinct CDR3 sequences, roughly 2.5% of them singletons. The source material was PBMCs. These TCRs come from a man aged 45-60 years with multiple sclerosis. CDR3s include the opening cysteine and the closing phenylalanine or tryptophan. The D gene is left open where the match is weak. Only some rows state a clone size, as once, few, many or a class for expanded clones.

TRBV5-1	TRBJ2-1	many	NA	CASSPKGDEQFF	TGCGCCAGCAGCCCCAAAGGGGATGAGCAGTTCTTC
TRBV10-3	TRBJ2-1	many	TRBD1	CAIRPGQGGEFF	TGTGCCATCAGGCCGGGACAGGGAGGTGAGTTCTTC
TRBV18	TRBJ2-3	many	TRBD1	CASSPPTGVMTDTQYF	TGTGCCAGCTCACCACCGACAGGGGTTATGACAGATACGCAGTATTTT
TRBV21-1	TRBJ1-5	NA	NA	CASSRLWGLGPDQPQHF	TGTGCCAGCAGCAGACTTTGGGGTTTGGGTCCCGATCAGCCCCAGCATTTT
TRBV3-1	TRBJ2-4	many	NA	CASSPRGNIQYF	TGTGCCAGCAGCCCCCGAGGAAACATTCAGTACTTC
TRBV6-6	TRBJ1-4	many	TRBD1	CASMSGGGFNEKLFF	TGTGCCAGCATGTCCGGAGGGGGCTTTAATGAAAAACTGTTTTTT
TRBV12-3/TRBV12-4	TRBJ2-3	medium-sized	TRBD1	CASTALTGVTDTQYF	TGTGCCAGCACCGCCCTTACAGGGGTCACAGATACGCAGTATTTT
TRBV7-2	TRBJ2-6	many	NA	CASSLGYGANVLTF	TGTGCCAGCAGCTTAGGGTACGGGGCCAACGTCCTGACTTTC
TRBV27	TRBJ2-2	many	TRBD2	CASNSPGGRVGELFF	TGTGCCAGCAATTCGCCGGGGGGGCGGGTCGGGGAGCTGTTTTTT
TRBV6-2/TRBV6-3	TRBJ1-6	many	NA	CASRFGGYNSPLHF	TGTGCCAGCAGGTTCGGAGGATATAATTCACCCCTCCACTTT
TRBV12-3/TRBV12-4	TRBJ2-7	many	NA	CASSLTTYEQYF	TGTGCCAGCAGTCTCACTACCTACGAGCAGTACTTC
TRBV6-5	TRBJ1-2	many	TRBD1	CASSYPGGSGGYGYTF	TGTGCCAGCAGTTACCCAGGGGGCAGTGGTGGCTATGGCTACACCTTC
TRBV28	TRBJ1-2	many	NA	CASSPTDTYGYTF	TGTGCCAGCAGTCCGACGGATACCTATGGCTACACCTTC
TRBV24-1	TRBJ1-2	many	NA	CATSDTDYGYTF	TGTGCCACCAGTGACACAGATTATGGCTACACCTTC
TRBV20-1	TRBJ2-3	many	NA	CSASNAGHSTDTQYF	TGCAGTGCTAGTAACGCGGGACACAGCACAGATACGCAGTATTTT
TRBV4-1	TRBJ2-6	many	NA	CASSQDFGTGANVLTF	TGCGCCAGCAGCCAAGATTTCGGGACTGGGGCCAACGTCCTGACTTTC
TRBV12-3/TRBV12-4	TRBJ2-1	many	NA	CASIPGQNPAEQFF	TGTGCCAGCATTCCCGGACAGAACCCTGCTGAGCAGTTCTTC
TRBV2	TRBJ2-1	many	NA	CASKPISSYNEQFF	TGTGCCAGCAAACCTATCAGCTCCTACAATGAGCAGTTCTTC
TRBV5-1	TRBJ2-5	many	TRBD2	CASSLALSGGVQETQYF	TGCGCCAGCAGCTTGGCCCTTAGCGGGGGGGTCCAAGAGACCCAGTACTTC
TRBV20-1	TRBJ2-7	many	NA	CSALVGSYEQYF	TGCAGTGCCTTGGTGGGCAGCTACGAGCAGTACTTC
TRBV20-1	TRBJ2-3	NA	NA	CSASGAGGGTDTQYF	TGCAGTGCTAGCGGCGCAGGGGGGGGGACAGATACGCAGTATTTT
TRBV5-6	TRBJ2-1	many	TRBD2	CASSLLAGGPRQFF	TGTGCCAGCAGCTTACTAGCGGGGGGGCCCCGCCAGTTCTTC
TRBV18	TRBJ1-4	many	NA	CASSVDPNEKLFF	TGTGCCAGCTCCGTAGACCCTAATGAAAAACTGTTTTTT
TRBV20-1	TRBJ1-1	many	TRBD1	CSADKGALGTEAFF	TGCAGTGCTGATAAGGGGGCCCTGGGCACTGAAGCTTTCTTT
TRBV20-1	TRBJ2-4	many	NA	CSARVMGAGGEAKNIQYF	TGCAGTGCTAGAGTGATGGGGGCCGGGGGTGAAGCCAAAAACATTCAGTACTTC
TRBV11-2	TRBJ2-1	many	TRBD2	CASSAPEGLLITDEQFF	TGTGCCAGCAGCGCCCCCGAGGGACTATTAATAACGGATGAGCAGTTCTTC
TRBV7-2	TRBJ2-1	once	TRBD1	CASSYLRGRLNEQFF	TGTGCCAGCAGCTACCTCAGGGGGAGACTCAATGAGCAGTTCTTC
TRBV3-1	TRBJ1-5	NA	NA	CASSQDRAGGQPQNF	TGTGCCAGCAGCCAAGATAGGGCAGGCGGACAGCCCCAGAATTTT
TRBV3-1	TRBJ1-4	many	NA	CASSRGLGNEKLFF	TGTGCCAGCAGCCGGGGCCTTGGGAATGAAAAACTGTTTTTT
TRBV7-2	TRBJ1-5	many	NA	CASSYGLEPQHF	TGTGCCAGCAGCTACGGATTGGAGCCCCAGCATTTT
TRBV10-3	TRBJ2-4	many	NA	CAISESAEEGIQYF	TGTGCCATCAGTGAGTCCGCAGAGGAGGGCATTCAGTACTTC
TRBV24-1	TRBJ2-6	many	TRBD1	CATSDPGTGKSGANVLTF	TGTGCCACCAGTGATCCAGGGACAGGGAAATCTGGGGCCAACGTCCTGACTTTC
TRBV5-5	TRBJ1-1	many	NA	CASSQFIEAFF	TGTGCCAGCAGCCAGTTTATTGAAGCTTTCTTT
TRBV6-5	TRBJ1-1	many	NA	CATLVREFVNTEAFF	TGTGCCACTCTGGTCAGGGAGTTTGTGAACACTGAAGCTTTCTTT
TRBV10-3	TRBJ1-2	many	NA	CAISAGYGYTF	TGTGCCATCAGTGCGGGATATGGCTACACCTTC
TRBV5-1	TRBJ1-1	many	TRBD1	CASSAQQGMNTEAFF	TGCGCCAGCAGCGCCCAACAGGGGATGAACACTGAAGCTTTCTTT
TRBV20-1	TRBJ1-4	many	TRBD1	CSASRGQGGEKLFF	TGCAGTGCTAGTCGGGGACAGGGTGGCGAAAAACTGTTTTTT
TRBV9	TRBJ1-3	many	NA	CASSAPPGHSGNTIYF	TGTGCCAGCAGCGCACCTCCAGGGCACTCTGGAAACACCATATATTTT
TRBV20-1	TRBJ1-1	many	NA	CSAYRVTEAFF	TGCAGTGCTTATAGGGTTACTGAAGCTTTCTTT
TRBV28	TRBJ1-1	NA	TRBD1	CASRTRGQGITEAFF	TGTGCCAGCAGGACTCGTGGACAGGGGATAACTGAAGCTTTCTTT
TRBV5-6	TRBJ1-1	many	NA	CASSLARVNTEAFF	TGTGCCAGCAGCTTGGCAAGGGTGAACACTGAAGCTTTCTTT
TRBV7-9	TRBJ1-2	many	NA	CASSLVGSSSYGYTF	TGTGCCAGCAGCTTAGTGGGCAGCTCTTCCTATGGCTACACCTTC
TRBV20-1	TRBJ1-1	many	NA	CSAVRGGRVAEAFF	TGCAGTGCCGTAAGAGGGGGACGAGTAGCTGAAGCTTTCTTT
TRBV5-1	TRBJ2-3	many	TRBD2	CASSPGLAGSDTQYF	TGCGCCAGCAGTCCGGGACTAGCGGGCTCAGATACGCAGTATTTT
TRBV20-1	TRBJ1-3	many	NA	CSANLVTGNTIYF	TGCAGTGCTAATCTGGTAACTGGAAACACCATATATTTT
TRBV20-1	TRBJ1-5	many	NA	CSARDRSNQPQHF	TGCAGTGCTAGAGATAGGAGCAATCAGCCCCAGCATTTT
TRBV7-2	TRBJ2-5	NA	NA	CASSFRLVGKETQYF	TGTGCCAGCAGTTTCCGACTAGTTGGGAAAGAGACCCAGTACTTC
TRBV5-1	TRBJ1-6	NA	NA	CASSQTIGSGSSPLNF	TGCGCCAGCAGCCAGACGATAGGGTCTGGTAGTTCACCCCTCAACTTT
TRBV11-2	TRBJ2-1	many	NA	CASSLGGTYYNEQFF	TGTGCCAGCAGCTTAGGGGGGACCTATTACAATGAGCAGTTCTTC
TRBV7-2	TRBJ1-1	few	NA	CASSPPLGAIEAFF	TGTGCCAGCAGCCCCCCCTTGGGGGCTATTGAAGCTTTCTTT
TRBV12-3/TRBV12-4	TRBJ1-5	many	NA	CASSFGQSNQPQHF	TGTGCCAGCAGTTTCGGTCAGTCCAATCAGCCCCAGCATTTT
TRBV4-2	TRBJ1-1	many	NA	CASSQDQLGIEAFF	TGTGCCAGCAGCCAAGATCAGTTGGGAATTGAAGCTTTCTTT
TRBV29-1	TRBJ1-2	many	TRBD1	CSASTGGDYGYTF	TGCAGCGCCTCGACAGGGGGAGATTATGGCTACACCTTC
TRBV20-1	TRBJ1-5	NA	TRBD1	CSANPGTVVYSNQPQNF	TGCAGTGCTAATCCGGGGACAGTTGTATATAGCAATCAGCCCCAGAATTTT
TRBV7-2	TRBJ2-1	many	TRBD2	CASSFPSGGRNEQFF	TGTGCCAGCAGCTTCCCGAGCGGGGGGCGGAATGAGCAGTTCTTC